Presented here are 8 T cell receptor beta chains from one specimen sequenced in a study of blood T cell repertoires in COVID-19. Only in-frame clones appear in the TCRdb table, and some are missing; sequencing was by immunoSEQ multiplex PCR. The sample has 150,000 or so clones; 65% to 90% are singletons. The sample was peripheral blood. These receptors originate from a man in his sixties with acute or convalescent COVID-19.

The chain links TRBV30 to TRBJ2-1, with D tentatively TRBD2 (6 bases). The CDR3 is made up of 14 amino acids. Germline loops: CDR1 GTSNPN, CDR2 SVGIG (reference sequence). Deletions cut 5 bases from V and 2 bases from J, with 13 bases between. The CDR3: CAWGGGSTYNEQFF. CDR3 DNA sequence: TGTGCCTGGGGTGGGGGGAGCACCTACAATGAGCAGTTCTTC.

The chain employs TRBV12-3 or TRBV12-4 and TRBJ1-3; 9 nucleotides match TRBD1. CDR3 length: 12 residues. V lost 5 bases and J lost 11; bases outside the gene matches: 4. CDR3 amino acids: CASSPGQGPIYF. CDR3 nucleotides: TGTGCCAGCAGTCCGGGACAGGGACCCATATATTTT.

This chain connects TRBV10-3 to TRBJ2-7, with D perhaps TRBD2 (6 bases). Trimming took 0 bases from V and 6 from J, leaving 15 bases between them. Germline V gives CDR1 ENHRY, CDR2 SYGVKD. CDR3 size: 15 residues. This CDR3 is CAISESDGGVGEQYF. In DNA form, the CDR3 reads TGTGCCATCAGTGAGTCGGACGGAGGGGTAGGCGAGCAGTACTTC.

The chain employs TRBV18 and TRBJ2-5; 9 positions agree with TRBD1. The CDR3 has 14 residues. Germline V gene lookup returns CDR1 KGHSH and CDR2 LQKENI. V shed 6 bases and J 4 bases; nucleotides not matched to a gene: 6. Here the CDR3 reads CASSWGQGRETQYF. The CDR3 coding sequence is TGTGCCAGCTCTTGGGGACAGGGACGAGAGACCCAGTACTTC. Combining the CDR3 with reference TRBV18 and TRBJ2-5 gives the whole variable domain NAGVMQNPRHLVRRRGQEARLRCSPMKGHSHVYWYRQLPEEGLKFMVYLQKENIIDESGMPKERFSAEFPKEGPSILRIQQVVRGDSAAYFCASSWGQGRETQYFGPGTRLLVL.

V and J are TRBV5-1 and TRBJ1-6, with 9 bases identical to TRBD1. The J segment lost 8 bases and the V segment lost 7 bases, leaving 4 bases of the junction unmatched. CDR1 and CDR2 (germline): SGHRS, YFSETQ. This CDR3 contains 13 residues. The CDR3: CASRDRVDSPLHF. As DNA, the CDR3 is TGCGCCAGCCGGGACAGGGTGGATTCACCCCTCCACTTT.

The chain is built from TRBV2 and TRBJ1-6, with TRBD1 matching over 9 bases. The ends lost 7 bases at V and 13 bases at J; junction bases unmatched: 8. The CDR3 is made up of 13 amino acids. Per the germline V gene, CDR1 is SNHLY and CDR2 is FYNNEI. The CDR3 spells CASNWGQGDPLHF. The CDR3 DNA reads as TGTGCCAGCAATTGGGGACAGGGCGATCCCCTCCACTTT.

The gene calls are TRBV28 and TRBJ2-1; 9 bases are shared with TRBD1. V was clipped by 6 bases and J by 9 bases; unmatched bases: 9. In germline, CDR1 is MDHEN, CDR2 SYDVKM. The CDR3 consists of 14 residues. CDR3 DNA sequence: TGTGCCAGCAGCCAAGCCGGGACAGGGATTGAGCAGTTCTTC. Translation gives CASSQAGTGIEQFF.

V gene TRBV20-1 combines with J gene TRBJ2-3; 7 bases are shared with TRBD2. CDR1 is DFQATT and CDR2 is SNEGSKA in the germline V gene (reference sequence). The CDR3 totals 13 residues. The ends lost 3 bases at V and 8 bases at J; junction bases unmatched: 8. CDR3 residues: CSASLAVKGTQYF. In nucleotides, the CDR3 is TGCAGTGCTAGTCTAGCGGTGAAGGGTACGCAGTATTTT.